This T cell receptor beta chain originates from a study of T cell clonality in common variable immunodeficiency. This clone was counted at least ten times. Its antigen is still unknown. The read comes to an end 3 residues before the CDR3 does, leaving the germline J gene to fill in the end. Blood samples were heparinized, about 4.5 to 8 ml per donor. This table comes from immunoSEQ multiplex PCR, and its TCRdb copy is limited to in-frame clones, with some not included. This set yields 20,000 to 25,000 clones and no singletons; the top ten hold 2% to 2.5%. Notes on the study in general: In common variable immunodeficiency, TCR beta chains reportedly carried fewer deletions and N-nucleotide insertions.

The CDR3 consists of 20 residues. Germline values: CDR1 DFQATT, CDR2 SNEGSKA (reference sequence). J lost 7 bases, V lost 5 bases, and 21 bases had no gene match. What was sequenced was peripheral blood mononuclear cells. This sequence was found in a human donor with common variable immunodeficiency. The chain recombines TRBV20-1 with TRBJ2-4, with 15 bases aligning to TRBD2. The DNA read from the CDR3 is TGCAGTGCTTATTTAGACGGGACTAGCGGGGGGTCTTCAGGTTGGAACATT. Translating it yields CSAYLDGTSGGSSGWNI. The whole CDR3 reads CSAYLDGTSGGSSGWNIQYF.